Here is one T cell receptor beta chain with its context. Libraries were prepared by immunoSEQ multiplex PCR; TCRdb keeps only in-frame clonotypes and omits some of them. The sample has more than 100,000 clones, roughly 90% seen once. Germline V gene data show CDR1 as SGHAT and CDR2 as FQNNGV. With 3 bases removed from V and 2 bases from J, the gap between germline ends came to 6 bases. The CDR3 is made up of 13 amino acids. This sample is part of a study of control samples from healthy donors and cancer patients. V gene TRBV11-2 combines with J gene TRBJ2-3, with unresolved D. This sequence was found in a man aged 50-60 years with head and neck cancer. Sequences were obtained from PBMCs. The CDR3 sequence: CASSLAPTDTQYF. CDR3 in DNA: TGTGCCAGCAGCTTGGCCCCCACAGATACGCAGTATTTT.